Included here is one T cell receptor (beta chain) sequence, with context. Its specificity is not known. The data were taken from a study of T cell responses to AZD1222 COVID-19 vaccine. Study results and limitations: Spike-wide coverage was observed for vaccine-associated CD4 TCRs, with dominant responses at 160-218 and 743-854. Targets within unmutated variant regions were reportedly found for nearly half of spike-specific TCRs.

This table comes from immunoSEQ multiplex PCR, and its TCRdb copy is limited to in-frame clones, with some not included. The table lists some 170,000 clones, 90% to 95% of them singletons, with approximately 2.5% in the top ten. This clonotype originated in an adult in good health. The material sequenced was peripheral blood, taken on day 0 of AZD1222 vaccination.

The CDR3 DNA reads as TGTGCCAGCTCACCAAGGCAGCTGAACACTGAAGCTTTCTTT. Its translation: CASSPRQLNTEAFF. The gene calls are TRBV18 and TRBJ1-1; D remains unclear. V was pared by 2 bases and J by 0 bases, with 7 bases between. This CDR3 comprises 14 residues. CDR1 KGHSH and CDR2 LQKENI come from the germline V gene.